These 23 T cell receptor beta chains originate from one sample sequenced in a study of human T cells and chemical hapten exposure (dated by TCRdb to the early 2020s). Sample time point, as interpreted from the label and publication: patch test 3, about 24 weeks after DPC sensitization. In light of the paper, this sample's treatment or condition label describes: therapeutic diphenylcyclopropenone sensitization with weekly scalp DPC. The protocol used for the library was RACE. The instrument was a NextSeq 500. TCRdb trimmed public reads at Q25 via fastp, called clones via MiXCR and kept in-frame beta chains. Merged by CDR3 protein, the rows form single entries marked with the most common genes and DNA. In this sample the table shows more than 85,000 distinct CDR3 sequences, less than 35% of which occur a single time. About 2.9% of the sample belongs to the ten largest clones. The source material was whole blood, sampled in connection with sensitization to the hapten diphenylcyclopropenone (DPC). Receptor source: a man in his forties with alopecia areata. Some clones in this sample may be carry-over from other donors' samples.

This clonotype was seen just once. The chain employs TRBV6-2 or TRBV6-3 and TRBJ1-1; D possibly corresponds to TRBD1 (5 bases). The CDR3 has 14 residues. With 7 bases removed from V and 5 bases from J, the gap between germline ends came to 17 bases. Germline lookup yields CDR1 MNHEY and CDR2 SVGEGT. The CDR3 spells CASMGSVRGTEAFF. CDR3 in DNA: TGTGCCAGCATGGGTTCGGTGCGGGGGACTGAAGCTTTCTTT.

This clonotype was seen more than once but under ten times. The J gene is TRBJ1-5, the V gene TRBV6-5, with D unresolved. Trimming pared 0 bases from V and 4 bases from J, leaving 10 bases between. Germline V lookup: CDR1 MNHEY, CDR2 SVGAGI. The CDR3 loop spans 15 amino acids. As DNA, the CDR3 is TGTGCCAGCAGTTACTCCGGGGAAGAAAATCAGCCCCAGCATTTT. This codes for CASSYSGEENQPQHF.

This clonotype was recorded once. CDR3 sequence: CSAGGQGTTGELFF. In nucleotides, the CDR3 is TGCAGTGCTGGGGGACAGGGTACAACCGGGGAGCTGTTTTTT. The chain uses TRBV20-1 and TRBJ2-2; 9 nucleotides match TRBD1. The CDR3 extends over 14 amino acids. The ends lost 5 bases at V and 5 bases at J; junction bases unmatched: 6. Germline lookup yields CDR1 DFQATT and CDR2 SNEGSKA (reference sequence).

The chain is built from TRBV28 and TRBJ2-6; D call uncertain. In germline, CDR1 is MDHEN, CDR2 SYDVKM. V gave up 5 bases and J gave up 1 base, with 9 bases separating them. The CDR3 is 15 amino acids. The CDR3 region is CASSVRWSGANVLTF. CDR3 DNA sequence: TGTGCCAGCAGTGTTAGATGGTCTGGGGCCAACGTCCTGACTTTC.

The genes are TRBV9 and TRBJ1-1; D call uncertain. Germline V gene sequence: CDR1 SGDLS, CDR2 YYNGEE. The CDR3 has 15 amino acids. The germline V and J ends were trimmed by 4 bases and 0 bases, with 13 bases remaining between them. The CDR3 coding sequence is TGTGCCAGCAGCTTCGACCAGGCAATGAACACTGAAGCTTTCTTT. It yields the protein CASSFDQAMNTEAFF.

The chain joins TRBV6-5 to TRBJ1-5; D possibly corresponds to TRBD1 (5 bases). This CDR3 has 14 amino acids. Germline CDR1 MNHEY, CDR2 SVGAGI. V was trimmed by 6 bases and J by 5 bases, leaving 14 bases between them. The CDR3 nucleotides are TGTGCCAGCAGACCCCAGGGTAGGGATCAGCCCCAGCATTTT. Translating gives CASRPQGRDQPQHF.

V usage is TRBV29-1 and J usage is TRBJ2-3; no firm D call. This CDR3 has 14 residues. Germline-derived CDR1 and CDR2 are SQVTM and ANQGSEA. V lost 7 bases to trimming and J lost 3 bases, with 17 bases between them. The CDR3 DNA follows: TGCAGCGCTATGGGCCAACTTGGTACAGATACGCAGTATTTT. Translating gives CSAMGQLGTDTQYF.

The rearrangement uses TRBV5-1 and TRBJ2-3; D remains ambiguous. The germline CDR1 and CDR2 sequences are SGHRS and YFSETQ. The V gene lost 1 base and the J gene lost 8 bases, with 8 bases spanning the gap. The length of the CDR3 is 12 residues. Here the CDR3 DNA reads TGCGCCAGCAGCTTGTATCCCGGTACGCAGTATTTT. This gives the protein CASSLYPGTQYF. The variable domain in full, with the rest retrieved from reference TRBV5-1 and TRBJ2-3, is KAGVTQTPRYLIKTRGQQVTLSCSPISGHRSVSWYQQTPGQGLQFLFEYFSETQRNKGNFPGRFSGRQFSNSRSEMNVSTLELGDSALYLCASSLYPGTQYFGPGTRLTVL.

This clonotype has more than one count but fewer than ten. Mismatch with germline at one junction end may stem from a read error. The V and J genes are TRBV7-7 and TRBJ2-5, with TRBD2 as a possible D gene (7 bases). CDR1 is SSHAT and CDR2 is FNYEAQ in the germline V gene (reference sequence). This CDR3 has 14 amino acids. CDR3 loop: CASSLGGVRETQYF. The CDR3 region has the DNA TGTGCTAGCAGCTTAGGGGGGGTTAGAGAGACCCAGTACTTC.

This clonotype was counted a few times. V is TRBV12-3 or TRBV12-4 and J is TRBJ1-3, with D unclear. There are 15 residues in the CDR3. With 6 bases removed from V and 9 bases from J, the gap between germline ends came to 21 bases. CDR3 nucleotide sequence: TGTGCCAGCAGCTACCCCGCGTTGGGCCAGGCCACCATATATTTT. Amino acid sequence: CASSYPALGQATIYF.

The genes are TRBV3-1 and TRBJ1-2, with a possible D match to TRBD1 (5 bases). Trimming took 1 base from V and 4 from J, leaving 10 bases between them. The CDR3 runs 14 residues. Germline V gene data show CDR1 as LGHDT and CDR2 as YNNKEL (reference sequence). The CDR3 DNA reads as TGTGCCAGCAGCCAAGGAGACAGAGTCTATGGCTACACCTTC. Encoded protein: CASSQGDRVYGYTF.

This clonotype was detected only a few times. This chain connects TRBV10-3 to TRBJ2-7; 8 positions agree with TRBD2. V dropped 6 bases and J dropped 7; count of bases not matched to a gene: 5. CDR1 ENHRY and CDR2 SYGVKD come from the germline V gene. This CDR3 is built from 12 residues. CDR3 coding DNA: TGTGCCATCAGGCAGACGGGGGGGGAGCAGTACGTC. Translated, it gives CAIRQTGGEQYV.

The chain employs TRBV12-3 or TRBV12-4 and TRBJ2-1, with 12 positions matching TRBD2. This CDR3 comprises 16 residues. Trimming removed 4 bases from V and 8 bases from J; junction bases left unmatched: 9. In nucleotides, the CDR3 is TGTGCCAGCAGTTCAACCCCTAGCGGGAGGGCTGATGAGCAGTTCTTC. Translated, it gives CASSSTPSGRADEQFF.

The rearrangement uses TRBV6-5 and TRBJ1-6, with D unresolved. The CDR3 is 13 residues long. Trimming shortened V by 2 bases and J by 5 bases, and 4 bases separated the two germline ends. CDR1 and CDR2 from the germline V gene are MNHEY and SVGAGI. For the CDR3, the DNA is TGTGCCAGCAGTTACGGGGATAATTCACCCCTCCACTTT. Its protein is CASSYGDNSPLHF.

The gene calls are TRBV2 and TRBJ2-5; no reliable D call. Between the trimmed V and J ends, which lost 6 bases and 2 bases, there was a span of 1 base. CDR3 length equals 10 residues. Germline V gene sequence: CDR1 SNHLY, CDR2 FYNNEI. CDR3 amino acids: CASRQETQYF. The DNA for the CDR3 is TGTGCCAGCAGACAAGAGACCCAGTACTTC.

The chain is built from TRBV4-3 and TRBJ1-2; TRBD1 matches at 8 bases. Germline V lookup: CDR1 LGHNA, CDR2 YSLEER. With V trimmed by 0 bases and J by 6 bases, 6 bases remained unmatched. The CDR3 runs 15 residues. In nucleotides, the CDR3 is TGCGCCAGCAGCCAAGAGAGCGACAGGGGCGATGGCTACACCTTC. This sequence encodes CASSQESDRGDGYTF.

V is TRBV27 and J is TRBJ2-1, with D possibly called TRBD1 or TRBD2 (5 bases each). Germline V gene sequence: CDR1 MNHEY, CDR2 SMNVEV (reference sequence). This CDR3 contains 14 residues. With 8 bases removed from V and 8 bases from J, the gap between germline ends came to 19 bases. The CDR3 reads CASGRGPLGDEQFF. The CDR3 bases are TGTGCCAGCGGACGGGGACCACTTGGGGATGAGCAGTTCTTC.

The genes are TRBV27 and TRBJ2-5, with D perhaps TRBD2 (7 bases). The V and J ends lost 2 bases and 1 base respectively, with 14 bases between them. The CDR3 is 16 amino acids. The germline gives CDR1 MNHEY, CDR2 SMNVEV (reference sequence). Here the CDR3 DNA reads TGTGCCAGCAGTTTAGGGGGGGCATGGCCCCAAGAGACCCAGTACTTC. Its translation is CASSLGGAWPQETQYF.

This clonotype occurred a few times. V is TRBV27 and J is TRBJ2-7; TRBD1 might be the D (5 bases). The CDR3 is made up of 14 amino acids. The V end was cut by 5 bases, the J end by 1 base, with 12 bases between. The germline V gene encodes CDR1 MNHEY and CDR2 SMNVEV (reference sequence). The CDR3 nucleotides read TGTGCCAGCAGTGCGGCTAGGGGTTCCTACGAGCAGTACGTC. It codes for CASSAARGSYEQYV.

Notes on this clonotype: One end of the junction does not line up with germline, which may come from a read error. This rearrangement joins TRBV7-7 to TRBJ2-5; 12 bases are shared with TRBD2. Germline-derived CDR1 and CDR2 are SSHAT and FNYEAQ (reference sequence). This CDR3 has 15 amino acids. Written as DNA, the CDR3 is TGTGCTAGCAGCTTAGAGGGACTAGCGGGAGAGACCCAGTACTTC. Protein product: CASSLEGLAGETQYF.

This clonotype was observed a few times. The chain couples TRBV7-2 to TRBJ2-5; no reliable D call. Germline loops: CDR1 SGHTA, CDR2 FQGNSA. Trimming removed 0 bases from V and 5 bases from J, with 7 bases in between. The CDR3 has 13 residues. The CDR3 loop is CASSLAVVETQYF. As DNA, the CDR3 is TGTGCCAGCAGCTTAGCCGTCGTGGAGACCCAGTACTTC.

The V and J genes are TRBV28 and TRBJ1-4, with D maybe TRBD1 (6 bases). CDR3 length: 15 residues. V lost 5 bases and J lost 5, with 15 bases in between. Germline values: CDR1 MDHEN, CDR2 SYDVKM. CDR3 in DNA: TGTGCCAGCAGTAAATCGGGGCAGGGGAATGAAAAACTGTTTTTT. It encodes CASSKSGQGNEKLFF.

The genes are TRBV6-2 or TRBV6-3 and TRBJ1-2; 9 nucleotides line up with TRBD1. The CDR3 consists of 13 residues. The J segment lost 4 bases and the V segment lost 8 bases, leaving 5 bases of the junction unmatched. CDR1 is MNHEY, CDR2 SVGEGT, per germline. Written as DNA, the CDR3 is TGTGCCAGCCGGTCGGGACAGGGCTATGGCTACACCTTC. As protein: CASRSGQGYGYTF.